This TCR beta chain was recorded in a study of graft-versus-host responses after intestinal transplantation. Study at large: Anti-thymocyte globulin induction, then tacrolimus and steroids for about three years, went to all recipients. Findings and limits, study-wide: Early after transplant, HvG declines were associated with peak levels of circulating GvH clones.

The table came from immunoSEQ multiplex PCR; TCRdb's copy has only in-frame clones and leaves some out. There are roughly 100,000 clones in the sample; roughly nine tenths occur only once, and over 0.7% lies in the top ten. Turning to this clone: Its antigen is as yet unknown.

The TCR sequence derives from a human donor who received an intestinal transplant. The sequences come from unstimulated CD4+ T cells sorted from spleen or lymph node cells, collected before intestinal transplant.

The CDR3 protein is CASSLLAGDWTGELFF. CDR3 bases: TGTGCCAGCAGCTTACTGGCGGGAGATTGGACCGGGGAGCTGTTTTTT. The V call is TRBV7-6, the J call TRBJ2-2; 7 bases are shared with TRBD2. Germline loops: CDR1 SGHVS, CDR2 FNYEAQ. CDR3 length: 16 amino acids. The V gene end was trimmed by 2 bases and the J gene end by 5 bases; junction bases not matched to a gene: 8.